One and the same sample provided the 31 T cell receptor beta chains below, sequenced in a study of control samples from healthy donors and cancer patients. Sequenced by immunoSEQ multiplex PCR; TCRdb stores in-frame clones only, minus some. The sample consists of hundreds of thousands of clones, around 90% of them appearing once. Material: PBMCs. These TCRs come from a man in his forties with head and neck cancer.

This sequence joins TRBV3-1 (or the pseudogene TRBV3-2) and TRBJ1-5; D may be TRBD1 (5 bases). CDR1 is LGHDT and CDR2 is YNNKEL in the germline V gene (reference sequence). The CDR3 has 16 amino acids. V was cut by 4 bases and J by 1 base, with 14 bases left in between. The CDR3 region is CASSLGTKESNQPQHF. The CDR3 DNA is TGTGCCAGCAGCCTCGGGACGAAGGAAAGCAATCAGCCCCAGCATTTT.

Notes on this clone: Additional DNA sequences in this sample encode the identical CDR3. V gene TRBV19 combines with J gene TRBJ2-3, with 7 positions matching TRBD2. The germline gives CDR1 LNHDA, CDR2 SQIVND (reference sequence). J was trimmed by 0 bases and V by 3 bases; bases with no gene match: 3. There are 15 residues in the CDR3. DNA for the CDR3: TGTGCCAGTAGTATCGGCGGGGGAAGCACAGATACGCAGTATTTT. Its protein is CASSIGGGSTDTQYF.

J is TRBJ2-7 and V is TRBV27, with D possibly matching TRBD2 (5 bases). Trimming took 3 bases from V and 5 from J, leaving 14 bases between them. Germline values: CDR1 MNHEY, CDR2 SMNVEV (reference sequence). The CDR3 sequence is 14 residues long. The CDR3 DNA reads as TGTGCCAGCAGTTTTTGGGAGCGTCATAACGAGCAGTACTTC. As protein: CASSFWERHNEQYF.

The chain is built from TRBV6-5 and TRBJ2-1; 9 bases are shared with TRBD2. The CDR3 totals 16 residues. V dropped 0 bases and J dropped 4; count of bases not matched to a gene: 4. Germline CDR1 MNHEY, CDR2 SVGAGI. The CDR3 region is CASSYSREGRYNEQFF. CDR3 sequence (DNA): TGTGCCAGCAGTTACTCGCGGGAGGGCCGGTACAATGAGCAGTTCTTC.

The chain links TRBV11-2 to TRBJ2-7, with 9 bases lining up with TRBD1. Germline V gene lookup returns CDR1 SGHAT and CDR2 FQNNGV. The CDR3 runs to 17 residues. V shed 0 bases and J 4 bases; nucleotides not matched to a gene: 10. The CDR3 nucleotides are TGTGCCAGCAGCTTAGAAGGGTTCGGGACAGGGAGTTACGAGCAGTACTTC. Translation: CASSLEGFGTGSYEQYF.

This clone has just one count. CDR3 DNA: TGTGCCAGCAGCGGACGGAATAATTCACCCCTCCACTTT. Translation: CASSGRNNSPLHF. The chain is built from TRBV2 and TRBJ1-6; no clear D. The CDR3 totals 13 residues. V was cut by 6 bases and J by 5 bases, with 8 bases left in between. Germline lookup yields CDR1 SNHLY and CDR2 FYNNEI.

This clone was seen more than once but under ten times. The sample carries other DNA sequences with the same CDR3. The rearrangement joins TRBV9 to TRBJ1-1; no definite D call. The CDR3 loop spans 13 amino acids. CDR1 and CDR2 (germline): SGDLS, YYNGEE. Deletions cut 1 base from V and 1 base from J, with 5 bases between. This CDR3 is CASSVTGNTEAFF. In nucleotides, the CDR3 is TGTGCCAGCAGCGTAACGGGGAACACTGAAGCTTTCTTT.

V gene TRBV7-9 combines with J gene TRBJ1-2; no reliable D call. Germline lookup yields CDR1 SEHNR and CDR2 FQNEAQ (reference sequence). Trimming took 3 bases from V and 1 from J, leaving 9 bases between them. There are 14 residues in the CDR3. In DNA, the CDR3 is TGTGCCAGCAGCTTCTCACAGAATAACTATGGCTACACCTTC. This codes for CASSFSQNNYGYTF.

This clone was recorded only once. The CDR3 DNA reads TGTGCCAGCAGCCCACCTGGCGGACCCCAGCGTGGCTACACCTTC. Protein product: CASSPPGGPQRGYTF. J is TRBJ1-2 and V is TRBV9, with D hard to call. V lost 4 bases and J 7 bases, leaving 20 bases between the germline ends. This CDR3 has 15 amino acids. Germline loops: CDR1 SGDLS, CDR2 YYNGEE.

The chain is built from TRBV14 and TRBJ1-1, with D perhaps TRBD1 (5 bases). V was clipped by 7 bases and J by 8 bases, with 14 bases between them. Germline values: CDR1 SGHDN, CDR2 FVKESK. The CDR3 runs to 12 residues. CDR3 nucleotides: TGTGCCAGCACCCCGGGGGGAAGGGAAGCTTTCTTT. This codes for CASTPGGREAFF.

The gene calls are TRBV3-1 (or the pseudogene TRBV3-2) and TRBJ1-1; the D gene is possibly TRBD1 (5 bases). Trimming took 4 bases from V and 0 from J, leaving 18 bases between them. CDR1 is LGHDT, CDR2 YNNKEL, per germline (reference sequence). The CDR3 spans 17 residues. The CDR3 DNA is TGTGCCAGCAGCCCGGGGAGGGGCGCATCTGTGAACACTGAAGCTTTCTTT. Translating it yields CASSPGRGASVNTEAFF.

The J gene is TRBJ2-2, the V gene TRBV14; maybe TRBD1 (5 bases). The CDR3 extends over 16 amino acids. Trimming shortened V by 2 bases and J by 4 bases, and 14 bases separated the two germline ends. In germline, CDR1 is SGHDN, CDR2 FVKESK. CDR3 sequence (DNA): TGTGCCAGCAGCCAACAATTACCAGGGTCCACCGGGGAGCTGTTTTTT. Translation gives CASSQQLPGSTGELFF.

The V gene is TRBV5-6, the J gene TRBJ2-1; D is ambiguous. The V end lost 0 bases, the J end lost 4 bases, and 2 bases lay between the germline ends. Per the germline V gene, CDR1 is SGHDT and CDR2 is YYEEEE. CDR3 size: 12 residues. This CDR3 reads CASSLEYNEQFF. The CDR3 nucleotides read TGTGCCAGCAGCTTGGAGTACAATGAGCAGTTCTTC. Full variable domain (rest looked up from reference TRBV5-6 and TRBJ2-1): DAGVTQSPTHLIKTRGQQVTLRCSPKSGHDTVSWYQQALGQGPQFIFQYYEEEERQRGNFPDRFSGHQFPNYSSELNVNALLLGDSALYLCASSLEYNEQFFGPGTRLTVL.

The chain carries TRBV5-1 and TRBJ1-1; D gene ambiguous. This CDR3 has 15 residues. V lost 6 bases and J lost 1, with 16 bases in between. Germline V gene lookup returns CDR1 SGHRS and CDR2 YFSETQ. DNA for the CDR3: TGCGCCAGCAACGCAGAAAAAATCCCGAACACTGAAGCTTTCTTT. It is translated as CASNAEKIPNTEAFF.

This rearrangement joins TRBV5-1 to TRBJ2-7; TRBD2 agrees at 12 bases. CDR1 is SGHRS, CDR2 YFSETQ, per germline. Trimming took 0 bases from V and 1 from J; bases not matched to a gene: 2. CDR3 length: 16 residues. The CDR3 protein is CASSLASGRESYEQYF. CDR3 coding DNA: TGCGCCAGCAGCTTGGCTAGCGGGAGGGAGTCCTACGAGCAGTACTTC.

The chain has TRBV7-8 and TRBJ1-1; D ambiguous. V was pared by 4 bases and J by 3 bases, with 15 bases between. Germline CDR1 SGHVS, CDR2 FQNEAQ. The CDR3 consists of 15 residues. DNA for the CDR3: TGTGCCAGCAGCTCCGACGTCAGGCACCACACTGAAGCTTTCTTT. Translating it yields CASSSDVRHHTEAFF.

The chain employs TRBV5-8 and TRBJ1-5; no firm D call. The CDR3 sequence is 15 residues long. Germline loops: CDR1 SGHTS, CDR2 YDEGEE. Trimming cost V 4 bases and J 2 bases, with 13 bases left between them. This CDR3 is CASSQFPAGNQPQHF. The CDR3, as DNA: TGTGCCAGCAGCCAATTTCCTGCCGGCAATCAGCCCCAGCATTTT.

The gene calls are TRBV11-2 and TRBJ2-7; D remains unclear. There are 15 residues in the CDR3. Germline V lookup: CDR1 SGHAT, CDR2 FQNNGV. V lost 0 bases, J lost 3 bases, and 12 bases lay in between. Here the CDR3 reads CASSLETARDYEQYF. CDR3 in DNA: TGTGCCAGCAGCTTAGAAACCGCCCGAGACTACGAGCAGTACTTC.

CDR3 residues: CASSQQTGTPEAFF. In nucleotides, the CDR3 is TGTGCCAGCAGCCAACAAACAGGGACCCCTGAAGCTTTCTTT. The chain carries TRBV4-2 and TRBJ1-1, with a tentative D call TRBD1 (6 bases). The CDR3 length is 14 residues. Germline V gives CDR1 LGHNA, CDR2 YNFKEQ. Trimming removed 2 bases from V and 6 bases from J, with 13 bases in between.

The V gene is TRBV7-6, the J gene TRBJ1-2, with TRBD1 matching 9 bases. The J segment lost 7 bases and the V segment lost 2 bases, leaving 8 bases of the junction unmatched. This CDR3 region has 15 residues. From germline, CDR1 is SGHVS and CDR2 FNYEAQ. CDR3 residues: CASSLNVQGAVGYTF. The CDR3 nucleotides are TGTGCCAGCAGCTTAAATGTACAGGGGGCCGTTGGCTACACCTTC.

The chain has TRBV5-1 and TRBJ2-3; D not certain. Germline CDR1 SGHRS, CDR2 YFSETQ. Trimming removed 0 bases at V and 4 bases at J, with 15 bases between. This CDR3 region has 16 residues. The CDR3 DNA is TGCGCCAGCAGCTTGGACCTGCTAACAAGGGCAGATACGCAGTATTTT. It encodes CASSLDLLTRADTQYF.

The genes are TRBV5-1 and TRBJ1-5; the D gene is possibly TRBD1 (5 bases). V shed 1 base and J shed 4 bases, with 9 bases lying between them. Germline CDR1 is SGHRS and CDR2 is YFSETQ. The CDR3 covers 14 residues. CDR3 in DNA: TGCGCCAGCAGCTTGTTTGGGGGAAATCAGCCCCAGCATTTT. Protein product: CASSLFGGNQPQHF.

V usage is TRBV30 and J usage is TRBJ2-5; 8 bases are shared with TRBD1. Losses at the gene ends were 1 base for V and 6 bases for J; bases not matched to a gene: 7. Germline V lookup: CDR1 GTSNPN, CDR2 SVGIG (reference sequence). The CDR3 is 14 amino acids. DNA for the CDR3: TGTGCCTGGAGTGCCCCCGACAGGGGAAAGACCCAGTACTTC. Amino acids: CAWSAPDRGKTQYF.

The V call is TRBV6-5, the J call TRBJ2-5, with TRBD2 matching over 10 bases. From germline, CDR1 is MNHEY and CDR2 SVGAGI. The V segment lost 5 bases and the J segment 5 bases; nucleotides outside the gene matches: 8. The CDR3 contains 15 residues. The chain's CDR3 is CASSNSGGTRETQYF. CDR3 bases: TGTGCCAGCAGTAATAGCGGGGGGACGAGGGAGACCCAGTACTTC.

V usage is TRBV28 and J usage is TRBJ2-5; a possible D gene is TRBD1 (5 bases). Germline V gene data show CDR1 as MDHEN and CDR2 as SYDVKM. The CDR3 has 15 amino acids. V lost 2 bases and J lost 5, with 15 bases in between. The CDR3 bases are TGTGCCAGCAGTTTACTCTCAGGGCTCGGGGAGACCCAGTACTTC. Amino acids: CASSLLSGLGETQYF.

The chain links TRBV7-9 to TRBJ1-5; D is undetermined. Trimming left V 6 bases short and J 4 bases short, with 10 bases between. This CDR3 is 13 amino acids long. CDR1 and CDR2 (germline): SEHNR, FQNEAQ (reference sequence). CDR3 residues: CASRPEGNQPQHF. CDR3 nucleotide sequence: TGTGCCAGCAGGCCCGAGGGTAATCAGCCCCAGCATTTT.

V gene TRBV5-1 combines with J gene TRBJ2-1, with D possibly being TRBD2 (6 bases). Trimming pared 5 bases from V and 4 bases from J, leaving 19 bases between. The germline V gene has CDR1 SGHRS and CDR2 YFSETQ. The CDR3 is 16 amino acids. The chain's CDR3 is CASRLGASAQYNEQFF. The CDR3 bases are TGCGCCAGCAGACTTGGCGCTAGCGCACAATACAATGAGCAGTTCTTC.

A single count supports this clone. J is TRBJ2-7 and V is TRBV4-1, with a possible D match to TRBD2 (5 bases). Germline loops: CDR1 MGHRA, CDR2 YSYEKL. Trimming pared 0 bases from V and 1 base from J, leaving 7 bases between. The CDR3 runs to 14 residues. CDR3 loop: CASSQEAVSYEQYF. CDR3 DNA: TGCGCCAGCAGCCAAGAAGCGGTTTCCTACGAGCAGTACTTC.

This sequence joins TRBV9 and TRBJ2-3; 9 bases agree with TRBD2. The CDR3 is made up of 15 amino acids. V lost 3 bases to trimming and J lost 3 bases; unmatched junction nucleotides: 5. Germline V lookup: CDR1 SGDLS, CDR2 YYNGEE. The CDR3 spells CASSALAGVTDTQYF. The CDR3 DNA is TGTGCCAGCAGCGCCTTAGCGGGGGTTACAGATACGCAGTATTTT.

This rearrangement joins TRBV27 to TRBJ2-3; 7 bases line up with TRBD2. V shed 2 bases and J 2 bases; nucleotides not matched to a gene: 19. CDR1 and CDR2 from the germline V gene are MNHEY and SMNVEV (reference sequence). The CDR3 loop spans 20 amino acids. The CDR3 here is CASSLSTLADHTTTTDTQYF. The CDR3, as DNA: TGTGCCAGCAGTTTAAGTACTCTAGCGGACCATACAACCACCACAGATACGCAGTATTTT.

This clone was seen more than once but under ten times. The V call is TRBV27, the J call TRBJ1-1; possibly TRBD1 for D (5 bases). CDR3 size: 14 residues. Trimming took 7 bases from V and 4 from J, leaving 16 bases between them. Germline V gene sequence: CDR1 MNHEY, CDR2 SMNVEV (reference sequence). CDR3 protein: CASMRGSVGTEAFF. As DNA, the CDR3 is TGTGCCAGCATGAGGGGCTCGGTAGGCACTGAAGCTTTCTTT.